The 17 T cell receptor beta chains below all came from one sample that was sequenced in a study of CD8+CD57+ T cells in acquired aplastic anemia. CD8+CD57+ cell expansion, shown by flow cytometry, had occurred in the patients selected for sequencing. Genomic DNA provided the template from which TCR beta VDJ and CDR3 profiles were obtained. One entry per CDR3 protein results from TCRdb running MiXCR on the reads. The data hold 150,000 or so distinct CDR3 sequences, with roughly 43% observed a single time. Source material: sorted CD4+, CD8+, or CD8+CD57+ T cells (not recorded which) from PBMCs. These receptors were collected from a human donor with aplastic anemia.

The rearrangement links TRBV11-2 to TRBJ2-1; D tentatively reads TRBD1 or TRBD2 (5 bases each). The V end lost 4 bases, the J end lost 2 bases, and 12 bases lay between the germline ends. This CDR3 contains 15 residues. Germline assignment: CDR1 SGHAT and CDR2 FQNNGV. CDR3 in DNA: TGTGCCAGCAGCTCACCCTGGGGGACCTACAATGAGCAGTTCTTC. It encodes CASSSPWGTYNEQFF.

This clonotype was counted between two and nine times. The V and J genes are TRBV5-4 and TRBJ2-2, with 11 nucleotides matching TRBD2. Germline lookup yields CDR1 SGHNT and CDR2 YYREEE (reference sequence). CDR3 length: 16 amino acids. The V gene end was trimmed by 1 base and the J gene end by 6 bases; junction bases not matched to a gene: 5. Here the CDR3 reads CASSLLAGGLSGELFF. DNA for the CDR3: TGTGCCAGCAGCTTGTTAGCGGGGGGGCTTTCCGGGGAGCTGTTTTTT.

The genes are TRBV29-1 and TRBJ1-5; 8 bases match TRBD1. Germline-derived CDR1 and CDR2 are SQVTM and ANQGSEA. The CDR3 consists of 13 residues. V trimming: 7 bases; J trimming: 3 bases; junction bases outside the gene matches: 5. CDR3 coding DNA: TGCAGCGCCTCAGGGGGCTTCAATCAGCCCCAGCATTTT. Amino acid sequence: CSASGGFNQPQHF.

The chain links TRBV7-3 to TRBJ1-5; no clear D gene. Germline V gives CDR1 SGHTA, CDR2 FQGTGA. Trimming removed 2 bases at V and 6 bases at J, with 8 bases between. CDR3 length equals 13 residues. The CDR3 DNA reads as TGTGCCAGCAGCTTATGGGGAGGTCAGCCCCAGCATTTT. Amino acid sequence: CASSLWGGQPQHF.

This clonotype was found many times. The V and J genes are TRBV11-2 and TRBJ2-1; 8 bases agree with TRBD2. From germline, CDR1 is SGHAT and CDR2 FQNNGV. This CDR3 comprises 15 residues. V shed 2 bases, J shed 7 bases, and the junction held 7 bases outside the gene matches. DNA for the CDR3: TGTGCCAGCAGCTTAATCGGGGGGGCGAGAAATGAGCAGTTCTTC. Protein: CASSLIGGARNEQFF.

This clonotype was seen many times. This CDR3 reads CASSPLRGQGNGYTF. In DNA, the CDR3 is TGTGCCAGCAGCCCCTTAAGGGGACAGGGAAATGGCTACACCTTC. The V and J genes are TRBV11-2 and TRBJ1-2; 9 nucleotides match TRBD1. V dropped 5 bases and J dropped 6; count of bases not matched to a gene: 10. The CDR3 is made up of 15 amino acids. Germline CDR1 SGHAT, CDR2 FQNNGV.

The chain uses TRBV9 and TRBJ1-2; D is possibly TRBD1 (6 bases). This CDR3 region has 15 residues. Germline V gene lookup returns CDR1 SGDLS and CDR2 YYNGEE. The ends were cut back, 4 bases at V and 4 bases at J, with 17 bases in the middle. This CDR3 reads CASSLRDTGSYGYTF. The CDR3 nucleotides are TGTGCCAGCAGCCTTCGGGACACGGGCAGCTATGGCTACACCTTC.

The table lists this clonotype with many counts. This sequence joins TRBV5-1 and TRBJ2-5; tentative D call: TRBD1 (5 bases). CDR3 length: 14 residues. V dropped 0 bases and J dropped 2 bases, with 8 bases sitting between them. The germline gives CDR1 SGHRS, CDR2 YFSETQ. The CDR3 DNA is TGCGCCAGCAGCTTGGAGGCAGGGCAAGAGACCCAGTACTTC. The encoded protein is CASSLEAGQETQYF. The full variable domain, rest sourced from reference TRBV5-1 and TRBJ2-5, is KAGVTQTPRYLIKTRGQQVTLSCSPISGHRSVSWYQQTPGQGLQFLFEYFSETQRNKGNFPGRFSGRQFSNSRSEMNVSTLELGDSALYLCASSLEAGQETQYFGPGTRLLVL.

The chain uses TRBV7-7 and TRBJ2-6; D is unclear. Germline V gene lookup returns CDR1 SSHAT and CDR2 FNYEAQ (reference sequence). This CDR3 is built from 12 residues. In nucleotides, the CDR3 is TGTGCAATAGGTCTGGGGGCCAACGTCCTGACTTTC. This encodes CAIGLGANVLTF.

The V and J genes are TRBV2 and TRBJ1-1; D not resolved. Germline V gives CDR1 SNHLY, CDR2 FYNNEI. The CDR3 is 15 amino acids. Trimming took off 3 bases at V and 1 base at J, with 12 bases between the two ends. DNA for the CDR3: TGTGCCAGCAGTGAGTCTCAGAATTGGAACACTGAAGCTTTCTTT. Translation gives CASSESQNWNTEAFF. Looking up the rest from reference TRBV2 and TRBJ1-1 gives the full variable domain: EPEVTQTPSHQVTQMGQEVILRCVPISNHLYFYWYRQILGQKVEFLVSFYNNEISEKSEIFDDQFSVERPDGSNFTLKIRSTKLEDSAMYFCASSESQNWNTEAFFGQGTRLTVV.

This clonotype was detected many times. The rearrangement joins TRBV19 to TRBJ2-4; TRBD1 is a possible D gene (6 bases). Between the trimmed V and J ends, which lost 3 bases and 1 base, there was a span of 10 bases. This CDR3 spans 15 amino acids. From germline, CDR1 is LNHDA and CDR2 SQIVND (reference sequence). Here the CDR3 reads CASSMAGVAKNIQYF. CDR3 nucleotide sequence: TGTGCCAGTAGTATGGCAGGGGTGGCCAAAAACATTCAGTACTTC. Supplemented by reference TRBV19 and TRBJ2-4, the full variable domain reads DGGITQSPKYLFRKEGQNVTLSCEQNLNHDAMYWYRQDPGQGLRLIYYSQIVNDFQKGDIAEGYSVSREKKESFPLTVTSAQKNPTAFYLCASSMAGVAKNIQYFGAGTRLSVL.

The CDR3 coding sequence is TGTGCCACCAGTGATTTGTACACCACGGGTGGCTACACCTTC. As protein: CATSDLYTTGGYTF. The chain has TRBV24-1 and TRBJ1-2, with D unclear. The CDR3 covers 14 residues. Per germline, CDR1 KGHDR and CDR2 SFDVKD. The V gene lost 0 bases and the J gene lost 7 bases, with 11 bases spanning the gap.

The V call is TRBV7-9, the J call TRBJ2-1, with D uncertain. Germline V lookup: CDR1 SEHNR, CDR2 FQNEAQ (reference sequence). The length of the CDR3 is 11 residues. Trimming stripped 8 bases from V and 6 bases from J, with 8 bases between. The CDR3 nucleotides are TGTGCCAGCGCTGCGATCAATGAGCAGTTCTTC. This encodes CASAAINEQFF.

This clonotype was counted only a few times. V is TRBV7-6 and J is TRBJ2-7; weak D call: TRBD1 (6 bases). Trimming cost V 3 bases and J 4 bases, with 10 bases left between them. The CDR3 is made up of 13 amino acids. In germline, CDR1 is SGHVS, CDR2 FNYEAQ. CDR3 protein: CASSFGQLYEQYF. CDR3 DNA sequence: TGTGCCAGCAGCTTCGGACAGTTATACGAGCAGTACTTC. Together with reference TRBV7-6 and TRBJ2-7, the CDR3 gives the full variable domain: GAGVSQSPRYKVTKRGQDVALRCDPISGHVSLYWYRQALGQGPEFLTYFNYEAQQDKSGLPNDRFSAERPEGSISTLTIQRTEQRDSAMYRCASSFGQLYEQYFGPGTRLTVT.

V usage is TRBV24-1 and J usage is TRBJ1-5; a possible D gene is TRBD1 (6 bases). The CDR3 consists of 16 residues. With 2 bases removed from V and 7 bases from J, the gap between germline ends came to 17 bases. Germline V lookup: CDR1 KGHDR, CDR2 SFDVKD. CDR3 sequence: CATSDSRGGARQPQHF. In DNA, the CDR3 is TGTGCCACCAGTGATTCAAGAGGGGGGGCACGACAGCCCCAGCATTTT.

This chain joins TRBV9 and TRBJ1-3; tentatively, D is TRBD1 (6 bases). CDR3 length: 14 amino acids. Per the germline V gene, CDR1 is SGDLS and CDR2 is YYNGEE. The V and J ends lost 7 bases and 3 bases respectively, with 14 bases between them. The CDR3 reads CASGNGGGGNTIYF. The DNA for the CDR3 is TGTGCCAGCGGGAATGGAGGGGGTGGAAACACCATATATTTT.

The chain is built from TRBV25-1 and TRBJ2-3; D may be TRBD1 or TRBD2 (6 bases each). CDR1 MGHDK and CDR2 SYGVNS come from the germline V gene. The CDR3 runs to 16 residues. The V end was cut by 6 bases, the J end by 2 bases, with 18 bases between. The CDR3 is CASRGQGRGDTDTQYF. CDR3 DNA sequence: TGTGCCAGCAGAGGTCAGGGGCGGGGAGACACAGATACGCAGTATTTT.